The source of this T cell receptor (beta chain) is a study of blood T cell repertoires in COVID-19. As for the study in general: Samples came from the United States, Italy and Spain, spanning acute and convalescent COVID-19.

The V gene lost 1 base and the J gene lost 0 bases, with 17 bases spanning the gap. Looked up from germline, CDR1 is SGDLS and CDR2 is YYNGEE. CDR3 size: 19 residues. Produced via immunoSEQ multiplex PCR; TCRdb's table is partial and in-frame only. In the table there are 150,000 to 190,000 clones, 76% of which are singletons. Sequences were obtained from peripheral blood. The gene calls are TRBV9 and TRBJ2-6; a weak D match, TRBD1 (6 bases). The receptor was derived from a woman of 80 years or more with acute or convalescent COVID-19. The DNA for the CDR3 is TGTGCCAGCAGCGTAAAATCTTTGGACAGAGCCTCTGGGGCCAACGTCCTGACTTTC. Translated, it gives CASSVKSLDRASGANVLTF.